The rows below give T cell receptor beta chains drawn from one sample of a study of siplizumab effects on memory and regulatory T cells. Profiling relied on immunoSEQ multiplex PCR, and the TCRdb table lists in-frame clones only, not all of them. Among about 68,000 clones listed, 90% to 95% were seen once. Material: CD8+ T cells sorted from blood. The source is a human donor in good health. CDR3s include the opening cysteine and the closing phenylalanine or tryptophan. The D gene is left open where the match is weak. Not all rows give a size; the values are once, few, many and, for expanded clones, a class.

j_gene	abundance	d_gene	v_gene	CDR3nt	CDR3aa
TRBJ2-1	NA	NA	TRBV6-5	TGTGCCAGCAGTTGGGACGGACAGCTCAATGAGCAGTTCTTC	CASSWDGQLNEQFF
TRBJ2-5	NA	NA	TRBV4-1	TGCGCCAGCAGCCAAGATGGAACCCTCCAAGAGACCCAGTACTTC	CASSQDGTLQETQYF
TRBJ2-7	NA	NA	TRBV11-2	TGTGCCAGCAGCCCCCAACCTTTAGGCGAGCAGTACTTC	CASSPQPLGEQYF
TRBJ1-1	NA	NA	TRBV19	TGTGCCAGTAGTATAGGGTCGGCGGATGAAGCTTTCTTT	CASSIGSADEAFF
TRBJ2-7	once	NA	TRBV9	TGTGCCAGCAGCCAAGAGATATTC	CASSQEIF
TRBJ1-5	NA	TRBD1	TRBV15	TGTGCCACCAGCAGGGATTCAGGGGGGGGTCAGCCCCAGCATTTT	CATSRDSGGGQPQHF
TRBJ1-5	NA	NA	TRBV7-2	TGTGCCAGCAGTATTACCGGCCAGCCCCAGCATTTT	CASSITGQPQHF
TRBJ2-7	NA	TRBD1	TRBV7-9	TGTGCCAGCAGCTCGTGGGACAGGGAAGGCTACTACGAGCAGTACTTC	CASSSWDREGYYEQYF
TRBJ1-3	NA	NA	TRBV29-1	TGCAGCGTGGACCCAGGGACTGGAAACACCATATATTTT	CSVDPGTGNTIYF
TRBJ1-1	NA	NA	TRBV4-1	TGCGCCAGCAGCCAAGTTTGGCAGAAGAACACTGAAGCTTTCTTT	CASSQVWQKNTEAFF
TRBJ2-5	NA	NA	TRBV5-6	TGTGCCAGCAGCTTCCGAGTAGACTCAGGGGAGAGAGAGACCCAGTACTTC	CASSFRVDSGERETQYF
TRBJ2-1	NA	NA	TRBV7-2	TGTGCCAGCAGCTCCTGGGCAGGGGTAGGCCCCTACAATGAGCAGTTCTTC	CASSSWAGVGPYNEQFF
TRBJ1-4	NA	NA	TRBV2	TGTGCCAGCAGTGAAGGGAAGACAGAGTATATTCCCGCAACTAATGAAAAACTGTTTTTT	CASSEGKTEYIPATNEKLFF
TRBJ2-7	NA	NA	TRBV6-5	TGTGCCAGCATCCTTAATGTCTACGAGCAGTACTTC	CASILNVYEQYF
TRBJ2-1	NA	TRBD1	TRBV28	TGTGCCAGCATCGACAGGGGATTCAATGAGCAGTTCTTC	CASIDRGFNEQFF
TRBJ2-1	NA	TRBD2	TRBV19	TGTGCCAGTAGTATACTAGCGGGCAATGAGCAGTTCTTC	CASSILAGNEQFF
TRBJ2-1	NA	NA	TRBV9	TGTGCCAGCAGCAAGACTCGGGGAACCTACAATGAGCAGTTCTTC	CASSKTRGTYNEQFF